The 6 T cell receptor beta chains below all came from one sample that was sequenced in a study of spatial heterogeneity in lung cancer. TCRdb called the 5' RACE reads again in MiXCR, with one record for every CDR3 protein. The sample has 50,000 to 65,000 distinct CDR3 sequences, approximately 7% seen once. Time point denoted: sample taken at primary tumor resection. Sequencing of whole RNA from tumor, nontumor lung or frozen PBMC involved no sorting. Sample: PBMCs, taken at surgery. The receptor source for this set is a female donor with early-stage non-small cell lung cancer.

This clonotype was observed at least ten times. The gene calls are TRBV20-1 and TRBJ1-1; D is unclear. V was clipped by 0 bases and J by 2 bases, with 22 bases between them. This CDR3 comprises 18 residues. Germline CDR1 reads DFQATT; CDR2 reads SNEGSKA (reference sequence). CDR3 residues: CSARESGRWVRVNTEAFF. The CDR3 DNA reads TGCAGTGCTAGAGAGTCGGGAAGGTGGGTTAGGGTAAACACTGAAGCTTTCTTT.

This clonotype was counted only a few times. The chain carries TRBV5-5 and TRBJ2-3; no reliable D call. V lost 2 bases to trimming and J lost 2 bases, with 9 bases between them. CDR1 and CDR2 from the germline V gene are SGHKS and YYEKEE (reference sequence). The CDR3 runs to 14 residues. CDR3 coding DNA: TGTGCCAGCAGCTTTGCCACACACACAGATACGCAGTATTTT. Its translation is CASSFATHTDTQYF.

This chain uses TRBV6-2 or TRBV6-3 with TRBJ2-2; maybe TRBD2 (6 bases). This CDR3 is 15 amino acids long. Germline V CDR1 and CDR2: MNHEY, SVGEGT. Trimming took 6 bases from V and 8 from J, leaving 19 bases between them. The CDR3 bases are TGTGCCAGCAGGAGACTAGGACTTCCTATGGGGGAGCTGTTTTTT. Amino acids: CASRRLGLPMGELFF.

This clonotype occurred many times. V is TRBV18 and J is TRBJ1-2; weak D call: TRBD1 (6 bases). Germline V lookup: CDR1 KGHSH, CDR2 LQKENI. CDR3 length equals 14 residues. V was shortened by 5 bases and J by 3 bases, with 13 bases between the two germline ends. As DNA, the CDR3 is TGTGCCAGCTCAACCGGGGGCTGGGACTATGGCTACACCTTC. Translated, it gives CASSTGGWDYGYTF.

The rearrangement joins TRBV20-1 to TRBJ2-7; maybe TRBD2 (5 bases). The CDR3 has 12 residues. CDR1 is DFQATT and CDR2 is SNEGSKA in the germline V gene (reference sequence). V shed 0 bases and J shed 2 bases, with 5 bases lying between them. CDR3 in amino acids: CSARETTYEQYF. The CDR3 bases are TGCAGTGCTAGAGAGACTACCTACGAGCAGTACTTC.

In this sample, this clonotype turned up a few times. A junction end diverges from the germline sequence, so it may reflect a read error. This chain uses TRBV6-1 with TRBJ1-3; D is unresolved. This CDR3 comprises 12 residues. Germline V gives CDR1 MNHNS, CDR2 SASEGT. The chain's CDR3 is CASRAGGDTIYF. The CDR3 DNA reads TGTGCCAGCAGAGCAGGTGGAGACACCATATATTTT.